The clone carrying this TCR beta chain turned up a few times. Its target is unknown. TCRdb reprocessed the reads with MiXCR, giving one entry per CDR3 protein. The sample holds about 250,000 distinct CDR3 sequences, over 15% seen once. These data originate in a study of T cell repertoires in cytomegalovirus infection. For the study at large: Public TCR beta signatures were indicative of both CMV infection and a matching HLA type.

Whole-study findings and limits: Across the ex vivo response, the dominant clonotypes were HLA-C-restricted CMV-specific TCR beta clonotypes. CMV carriers having the relevant HLA were flagged by cumulative public TCR beta family frequency.

CDR1 is SGHAT and CDR2 is FQNNGV in the germline V gene. This CDR3 is 18 amino acids long. Trimming removed 2 bases from V and 2 bases from J; junction bases left unmatched: 12. The origin of this receptor is a human donor in good health (CMV status not recorded). Some clones in this sample may be carry-over from other donors' samples. The sequencing sample was made of CD8+ T cells from PBMCs. This chain links TRBV11-2 with TRBJ2-3; 8 bases map to TRBD2. This CDR3 reads CASSLFPPGGAFTDTQYF. The DNA for the CDR3 is TGTGCCAGCAGCTTATTTCCCCCCGGGGGGGCCTTCACAGATACGCAGTATTTT.